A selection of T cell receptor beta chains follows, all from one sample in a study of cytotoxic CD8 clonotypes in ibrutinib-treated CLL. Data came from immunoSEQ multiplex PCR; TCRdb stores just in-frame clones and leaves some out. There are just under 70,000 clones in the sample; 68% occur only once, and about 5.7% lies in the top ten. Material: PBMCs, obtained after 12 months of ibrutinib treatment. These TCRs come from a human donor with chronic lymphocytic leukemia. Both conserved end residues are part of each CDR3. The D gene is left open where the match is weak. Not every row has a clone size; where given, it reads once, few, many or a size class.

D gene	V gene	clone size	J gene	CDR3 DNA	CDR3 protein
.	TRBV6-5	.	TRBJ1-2	TGTGCCAGCAGCCTGCGGGCGAACTATGGCTACACCTTC	CASSLRANYGYTF
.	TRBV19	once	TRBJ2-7	TGTGCCAGTAGTATCAAGGCCAGGGTCAACGAGCAGTACTTC	CASSIKARVNEQYF
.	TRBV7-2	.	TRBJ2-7	TGTGCCAGCAGCTTAGGCCAGGCCGCGGGCTCCTACGAGCAGTACTTC	CASSLGQAAGSYEQYF
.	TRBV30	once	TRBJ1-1	TGTGCCTGGAGTCGAAAAATAACAGGGCACACTGAAGCTTTCTTT	CAWSRKITGHTEAFF
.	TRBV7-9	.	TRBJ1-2	TGTGCCAGCAGCCAGCGTCAACGAACAGCCATAGGGCGCTACACCTTC	CASSQRQRTAIGRYTF
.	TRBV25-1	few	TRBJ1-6	TGTGCCAGCAGTCCTACAGGGAGTAATTCACCCCTCCACTTT	CASSPTGSNSPLHF
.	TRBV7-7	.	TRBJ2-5	TGTGCCAGCAGCTTAGGTTGGCCACAAGAGACCCAGTACTTC	CASSLGWPQETQYF
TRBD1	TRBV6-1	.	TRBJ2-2	TGTGCCAGCAGTGAATTGGACAGGGCGCTGTTTTTT	CASSELDRALFF
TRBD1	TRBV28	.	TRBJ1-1	TGTGCCAGCAGTCCCCCCCGGACAGGAGATACTGAAGCTTTCTTT	CASSPPRTGDTEAFF
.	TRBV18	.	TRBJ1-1	TGTGCCAGCTCCAAAGTAAGGGGGACCGCTGAAGCTTTCTTT	CASSKVRGTAEAFF
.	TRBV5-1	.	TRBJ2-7	TGCGCCAGCAGGGTCGAGGGCACCTACGAGCAGTACTTC	CASRVEGTYEQYF
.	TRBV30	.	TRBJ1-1	TGTGCCTGGAGTGGGGCCCCGGCGAACACTGAAGCTTTCTTT	CAWSGAPANTEAFF
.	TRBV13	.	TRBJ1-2	TGTGCCAGCAGCTTAGGGGGGAGGCGAGGCTATGGCTACACCTTC	CASSLGGRRGYGYTF
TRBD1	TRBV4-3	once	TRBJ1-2	TGCGCCAGCAGCCAAGGGGACAGTCTAAACTATGGCTACACCTTC	CASSQGDSLNYGYTF
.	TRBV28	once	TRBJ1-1	TGTGCCAGCAAGGCCTACATGAACACTGAAGCTTTCTTT	CASKAYMNTEAFF
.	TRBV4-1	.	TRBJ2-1	TGCGCCAGCAGCCAACCCTCGACCCTGGGGGCGGACTCCTACAATGAGCAGTTCTTC	CASSQPSTLGADSYNEQFF
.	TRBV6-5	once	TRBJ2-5	TGTGCCAGCAGCCTCGGACGAGGGGAGACCCAGTACTTC	CASSLGRGETQYF
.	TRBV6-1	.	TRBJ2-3	TGTGCCAGCAGTGAGGGACCTAGCACAGATACGCAGTATTTT	CASSEGPSTDTQYF
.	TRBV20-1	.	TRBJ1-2	TGCAGTGGGGCGGAAAGCCCTGGCTACACCTTC	CSGAESPGYTF
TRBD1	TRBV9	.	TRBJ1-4	TGTGCCAGCAGCCAGACAGGGAGATATGAAAAACTGTTTTTT	CASSQTGRYEKLFF
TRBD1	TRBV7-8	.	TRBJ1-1	TGTGCCAGCAGCCCCGGGACAGATTCTGAAGCTTTCTTT	CASSPGTDSEAFF
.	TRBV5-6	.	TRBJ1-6	TGTGCCAGCAGCTTGGTACACGGTGGGGAAAGCCCACCCCTCCACTTT	CASSLVHGGESPPLHF
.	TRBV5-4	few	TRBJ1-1	TGTGCCAGCAGCTCCGCTACTAACACTGAAGCTTTCTTT	CASSSATNTEAFF
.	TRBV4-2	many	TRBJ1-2	TGTGCCAGCAGCCAAGATCTTCAGACGGGAGTTACGAACTATGGCTACACCTTC	CASSQDLQTGVTNYGYTF
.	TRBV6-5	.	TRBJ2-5	TGTGCCAGCATCCCTCAGACTAGGGAGACCCAGTACTTC	CASIPQTRETQYF
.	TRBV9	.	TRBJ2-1	TGTGCCAGCAGCGGACACACCACCCGAACCTACAATGAGCAGTTCTTC	CASSGHTTRTYNEQFF
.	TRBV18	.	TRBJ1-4	TGTGCCAGCTCACAAAATGAAAAACTGTTTTTT	CASSQNEKLFF
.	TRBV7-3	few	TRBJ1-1	TGTGCCAGCAGCTACGGGGGAAACACTGAAGCTTTCTTT	CASSYGGNTEAFF
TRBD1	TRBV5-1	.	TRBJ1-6	TGCGCCAGCAGCTTGGAACAGGGGTCCTATAATTCACCCCTCCACTTT	CASSLEQGSYNSPLHF
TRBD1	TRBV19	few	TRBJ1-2	TGTGCCAGTACTCGCATCGGACAGGGTTATGGCTACACCTTC	CASTRIGQGYGYTF
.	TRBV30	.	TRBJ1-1	TGTGCCTTGAACAGTGGGCGAGGTGGCACTGAAGCTTTCTTT	CALNSGRGGTEAFF
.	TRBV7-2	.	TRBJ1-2	TGTGCCAGCAGCTTAGGCAGGGGAGGATTAGTAGCTGGCTACACCTTC	CASSLGRGGLVAGYTF
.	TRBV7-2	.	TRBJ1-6	TGTGCCAGCAGCTTAGGCACTAATTCACCCCTCCACTTT	CASSLGTNSPLHF
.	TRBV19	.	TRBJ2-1	TGTGCCAGTAGTCAGGGCTCTAAGCAGTTCTTC	CASSQGSKQFF
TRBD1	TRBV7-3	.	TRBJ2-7	TGTGCCAGCAGCCCCCGGATTGGGACAGTGGACTTC	CASSPRIGTVDF
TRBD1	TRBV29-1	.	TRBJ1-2	TGCAGCGTCTTTGGACAGGGGTATTATGGCTACACCTTC	CSVFGQGYYGYTF
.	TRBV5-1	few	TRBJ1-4	TGCGCCAGCAGCAGAGGGGCCTCCACTAATGAAAAACTGTTTTTT	CASSRGASTNEKLFF
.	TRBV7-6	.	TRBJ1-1	TGTGCCAGCAGTCCCGGACAGCGAACTGAAGCTTTCTTT	CASSPGQRTEAFF
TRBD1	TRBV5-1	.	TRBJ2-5	TGCGCCAGCAGCTGGGGACAGGGGGAAGAGACCCAGTACTTC	CASSWGQGEETQYF
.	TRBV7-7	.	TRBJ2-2	TGTGCCAGCAGCCAAACAGGCCCGGGCACCGGGGAGCTGTTTTTT	CASSQTGPGTGELFF
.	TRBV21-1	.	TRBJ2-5	TGTGCCAGCGAGGACAGGGGGCGGGAGACCCAGTACTTC	CASEDRGRETQYF
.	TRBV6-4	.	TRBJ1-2	TGTGCCAGCAGTGACTCAGTGACGGCAGGGCGGGGTGGCTACACCTTC	CASSDSVTAGRGGYTF
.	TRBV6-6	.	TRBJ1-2	TGTGCCAGCAGTTACGCGGGGGACTTGGATGGCTACACCTTC	CASSYAGDLDGYTF
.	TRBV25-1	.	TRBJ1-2	TGTGCCAGCAGTGCTGCAGGCCCCTTCTATGGCTACACCTTC	CASSAAGPFYGYTF
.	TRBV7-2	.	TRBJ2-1	TGTGCCAGCAGCCTCCGACAGGTTGACCACAATGAGCAGTTCTTC	CASSLRQVDHNEQFF
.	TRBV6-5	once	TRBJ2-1	TGTGCCAGCAGTTACGGGAACTACAATGAGCAGTTCTTC	CASSYGNYNEQFF
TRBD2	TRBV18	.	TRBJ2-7	TGTGCCAGCTCCCTCACTAGCGGGGTCTACGAGCAGTACTTC	CASSLTSGVYEQYF
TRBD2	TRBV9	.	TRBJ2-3	TGTGCCAGCAGCACCCGACTAGCGGGGGTACATCAAACTAGCACAGATACGCAGTATTTT	CASSTRLAGVHQTSTDTQYF
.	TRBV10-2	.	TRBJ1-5	TGCGCCAGCAGTGAGTCGGCCAATCAGCCCCAGCATTTT	CASSESANQPQHF
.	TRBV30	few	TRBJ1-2	TGTGCCTGGAGAGTGGTGGGCAGGCATGGCTACACCTTC	CAWRVVGRHGYTF
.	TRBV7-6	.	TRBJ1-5	TGTGCCAGCAGTTTAGGGCAGGGGAAAGGGGTTCAGCCCCAGCATTTT	CASSLGQGKGVQPQHF
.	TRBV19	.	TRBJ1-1	TGTGCCAGTAGTCTAGGGCCTGAAGCTTTCTTT	CASSLGPEAFF
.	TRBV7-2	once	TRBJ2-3	TGTGCCAGCAGCTTTAGGGCAGATACGCAGTATTTT	CASSFRADTQYF
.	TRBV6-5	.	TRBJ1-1	TGTGCCAGCAGTTTTTCAGGGCTCGGAGTCACTGAAGCTTTCTTT	CASSFSGLGVTEAFF
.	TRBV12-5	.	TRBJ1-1	TGTGCTAGTGGTTTGGATTACACTGAAGCTTTCTTT	CASGLDYTEAFF
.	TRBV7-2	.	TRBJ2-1	TGTGCCAGCAGCTTAGTCGGACAGCAGTTCTTC	CASSLVGQQFF
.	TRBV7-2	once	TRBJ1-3	TGTGCCAGCAGCTTAGTGGTCTGGGGCGTCAGGTCTGGAAACACCATATATTTT	CASSLVVWGVRSGNTIYF